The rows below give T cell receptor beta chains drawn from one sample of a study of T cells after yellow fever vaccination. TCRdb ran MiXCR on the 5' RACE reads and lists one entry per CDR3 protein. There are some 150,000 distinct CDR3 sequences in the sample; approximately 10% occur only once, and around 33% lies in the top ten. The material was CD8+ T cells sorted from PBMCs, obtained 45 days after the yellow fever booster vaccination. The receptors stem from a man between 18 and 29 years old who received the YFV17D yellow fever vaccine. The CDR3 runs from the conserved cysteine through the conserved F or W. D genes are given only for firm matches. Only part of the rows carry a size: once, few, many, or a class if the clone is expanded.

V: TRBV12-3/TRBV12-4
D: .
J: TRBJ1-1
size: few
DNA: TGTGCCAGCACTCCATCAGGGGACACTGAAGCTTTCTTT
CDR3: CASTPSGDTEAFF

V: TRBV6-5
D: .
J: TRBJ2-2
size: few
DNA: TGTGCCAGCGGGGGGCTCGGGGTGGGCACCGGGGAGCTGTTTTTT
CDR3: CASGGLGVGTGELFF

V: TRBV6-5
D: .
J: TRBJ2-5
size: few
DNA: TGTGCCAGCAGGCTGGCGTCAAGGATAGAGACCCAGTACTTC
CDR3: CASRLASRIETQYF

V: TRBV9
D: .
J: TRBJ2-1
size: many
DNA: TGTGCCAGCAGCGTTGCCGGGAATGAGCAGTTCTTC
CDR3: CASSVAGNEQFF

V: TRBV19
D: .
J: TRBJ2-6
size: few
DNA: TGTGCCAGCCAAATAGGGGCCACTGGGGCCAACGTCCTGACTTTC
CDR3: CASQIGATGANVLTF

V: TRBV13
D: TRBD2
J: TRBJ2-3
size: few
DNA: TGTGCCAGCAGCTGGGCTAGCGGGCTCGGCACAGATACGCAGTATTTT
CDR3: CASSWASGLGTDTQYF

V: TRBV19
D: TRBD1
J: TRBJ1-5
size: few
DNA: TGTGCCAGTAGTTTGATTTCAGGGGGCATTCAGCCCCAGCATTTT
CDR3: CASSLISGGIQPQHF

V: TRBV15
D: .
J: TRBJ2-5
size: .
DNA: TGTGCCACCAGCAGAGATCCTGGACAAGAGACCCAGTACTTC
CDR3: CATSRDPGQETQYF

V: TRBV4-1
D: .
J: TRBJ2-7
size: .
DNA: TGCGCCAGCAGCCAAGATATTCGGGATTACGAGCAGTACTTC
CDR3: CASSQDIRDYEQYF

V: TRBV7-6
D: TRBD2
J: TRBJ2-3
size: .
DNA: TGTGCCAGCAGCTCCGAGCTAGCGGGGAGAAGGGAAAGTACGCAGTATTTT
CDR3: CASSSELAGRRESTQYF

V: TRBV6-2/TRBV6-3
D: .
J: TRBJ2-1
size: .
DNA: TGTGCCAGCAGCCCAGACAGGAGGTATGAGCAGTTCTTC
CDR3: CASSPDRRYEQFF

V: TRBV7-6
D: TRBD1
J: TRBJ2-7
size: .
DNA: TGTGCCAGCAGCCAGGGACAGCCGCCGAACTACGAGCAGTACTTC
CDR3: CASSQGQPPNYEQYF

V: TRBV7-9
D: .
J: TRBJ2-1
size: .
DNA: TGTGCCAGCAGCTCTAACCGGGACGCCTACAATGAGCAGTTCTTC
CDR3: CASSSNRDAYNEQFF

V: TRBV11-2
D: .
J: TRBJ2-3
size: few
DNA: TGTGCCAGCAGCTTAGTAGGCAGGGCTATGGATACGCAGTATTTT
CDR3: CASSLVGRAMDTQYF

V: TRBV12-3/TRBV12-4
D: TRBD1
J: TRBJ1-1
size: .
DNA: TGTGCCAGCAGTATGGGACAGGCCGGCACTGAAGCTTTCTTT
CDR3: CASSMGQAGTEAFF

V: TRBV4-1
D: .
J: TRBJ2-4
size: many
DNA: TGCGCCAGCAGCCAAGAAGGCGGCGGAAAAAACATTCAGTACTTC
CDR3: CASSQEGGGKNIQYF

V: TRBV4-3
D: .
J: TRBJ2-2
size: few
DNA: TGCGCCAGCAGCCAAGACCACTATGGGGGACGGCTGTTTTTT
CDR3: CASSQDHYGGRLFF

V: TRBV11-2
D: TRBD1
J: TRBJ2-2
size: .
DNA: TGTGCCAGCAGCTTCACCCACCGGACAGGGGTCGACACCGGGGAGCTGTTTTTT
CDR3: CASSFTHRTGVDTGELFF

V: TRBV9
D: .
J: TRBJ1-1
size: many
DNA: TGTGCCAGCGCCGAGAACATGAACACTGAAGCTTTCTTT
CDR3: CASAENMNTEAFF

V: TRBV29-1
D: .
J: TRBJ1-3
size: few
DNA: TGCAGCGTACGGATCTCTGGAAACACCATATATTTT
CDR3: CSVRISGNTIYF

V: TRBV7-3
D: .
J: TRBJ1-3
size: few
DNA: TGTGCCAGCAGCTTCAAGGTGCCCTCTGGAAACACCATATATTTT
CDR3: CASSFKVPSGNTIYF

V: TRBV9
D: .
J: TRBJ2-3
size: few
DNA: TGTGCCAGCAGCGTATTTGGCGGCCACACAGATACGCAGTATTTT
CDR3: CASSVFGGHTDTQYF

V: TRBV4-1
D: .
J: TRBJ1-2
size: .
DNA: TGCGCCAGCAGCCAAGACATGAAAACTAACTATGGCTACACCTTC
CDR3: CASSQDMKTNYGYTF

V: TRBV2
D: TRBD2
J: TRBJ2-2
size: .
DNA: TGTGCCAGCAGGGGACTAGCGGGGGGTAACACCGGGGAGCTGTTTTTT
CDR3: CASRGLAGGNTGELFF

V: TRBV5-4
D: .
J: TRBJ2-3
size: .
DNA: TGTGCCAGCAGCTTGGTTGACCTCACAGATACGCAGTATTTT
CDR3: CASSLVDLTDTQYF

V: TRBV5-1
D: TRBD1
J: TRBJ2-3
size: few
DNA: TGCGCCAGCACCTTGGCTGCAGGGGGTCTCGATACGCAGTATTTT
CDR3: CASTLAAGGLDTQYF

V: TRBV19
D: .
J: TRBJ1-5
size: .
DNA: TGTGCCAGTAGTAAGGAGGGGGGCAATCAGCCCCAGCATTTT
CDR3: CASSKEGGNQPQHF

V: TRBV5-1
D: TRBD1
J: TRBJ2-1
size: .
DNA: TGCGCCAGCAGCCCTGGACAGGGAAGGGGCTCCTACAATGAGCAGTTCTTC
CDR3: CASSPGQGRGSYNEQFF

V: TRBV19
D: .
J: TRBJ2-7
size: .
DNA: TGTGCCAGTAGTATCCAAGGCTGGGGAGCCCACGAGCAGTACTTC
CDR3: CASSIQGWGAHEQYF

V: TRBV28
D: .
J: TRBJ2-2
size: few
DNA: TGTGCCAGCAGCCCGGGAGTGAACACCGGGGAGCTGTTTTTT
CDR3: CASSPGVNTGELFF

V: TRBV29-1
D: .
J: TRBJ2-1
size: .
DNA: TGCAGCGTTTGGGGGGCCTCCTACAATGAGCAGTTCTTC
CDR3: CSVWGASYNEQFF

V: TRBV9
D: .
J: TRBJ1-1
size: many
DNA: TGTGCCAGCACCCCTGGTGGGGGGGCGGGCACTGAAGCTTTCTTT
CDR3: CASTPGGGAGTEAFF

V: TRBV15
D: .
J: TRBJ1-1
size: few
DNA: TGTGCCACCAGCAGTGACAGGCTGAACACTGAAGCTTTCTTT
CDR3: CATSSDRLNTEAFF

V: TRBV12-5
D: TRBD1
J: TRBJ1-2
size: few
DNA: TGTGCTAGTGGCTCCGGGGACAGGGGGCTTTATGGCTACACCTTC
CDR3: CASGSGDRGLYGYTF

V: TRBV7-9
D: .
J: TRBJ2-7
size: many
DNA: TGTGCCAGCAGCTTGAACCTAGGGGACTACGAGCAGTACTTC
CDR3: CASSLNLGDYEQYF

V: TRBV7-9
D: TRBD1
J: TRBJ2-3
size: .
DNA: TGTGCCAGCAGCTCAGGGGGATCAGACACAGATACGCAGTATTTT
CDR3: CASSSGGSDTDTQYF

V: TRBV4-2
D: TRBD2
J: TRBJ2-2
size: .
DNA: TGTGCCAGCAGCCCGAATCTAGCGGGGGTAAGAACCGGGGAGCTGTTTTTT
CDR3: CASSPNLAGVRTGELFF

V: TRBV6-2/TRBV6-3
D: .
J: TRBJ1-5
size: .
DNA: TGTGCCAGCAGTCGACGGTGGAATCAGCCCCAGCATTTT
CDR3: CASSRRWNQPQHF

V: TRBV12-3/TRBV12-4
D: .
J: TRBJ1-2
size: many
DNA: TGTGCCAGCAGTGGTGAGACAGACTATGGCTACACCTTC
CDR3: CASSGETDYGYTF

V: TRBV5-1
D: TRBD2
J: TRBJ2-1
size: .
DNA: TGCGCCAGCAGCTTGGTCCGACTAGCCCACAATGAGCAGTTCTTC
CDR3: CASSLVRLAHNEQFF

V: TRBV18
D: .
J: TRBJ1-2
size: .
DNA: TGTGCCAGCTCACGGCTCGACAGGCCGGATGGCTACACCTTC
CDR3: CASSRLDRPDGYTF

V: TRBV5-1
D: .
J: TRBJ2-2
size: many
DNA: TGCGCCAGCAGCTTGGGCCGGGACAACACCGGGGAGCTGTTTTTT
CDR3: CASSLGRDNTGELFF

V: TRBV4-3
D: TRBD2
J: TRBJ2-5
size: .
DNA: TGCGCCAGCAGCCAAGATGGCCTAGCGGGGAATGTAGAGACCCAGTACTTC
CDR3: CASSQDGLAGNVETQYF

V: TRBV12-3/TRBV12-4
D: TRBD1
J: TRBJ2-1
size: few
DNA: TGTGCCAGCAGCAAACAGGGGACCTACAATGAGCAGTTCTTC
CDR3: CASSKQGTYNEQFF

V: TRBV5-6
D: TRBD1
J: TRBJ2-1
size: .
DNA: TGTGCCAGCAGCTTGGCCGACAGGGGCGGGTACAATGAGCAGTTCTTC
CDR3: CASSLADRGGYNEQFF

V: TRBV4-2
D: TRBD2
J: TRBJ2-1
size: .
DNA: TGTGCCAGCAGCCAACTTGCGGGGGGCCACAATGAGCAGTTCTTC
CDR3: CASSQLAGGHNEQFF

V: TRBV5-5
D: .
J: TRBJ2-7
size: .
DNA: TGTGCCAGCAGCTGGACACTACTGGAGCAGTACTTC
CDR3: CASSWTLLEQYF

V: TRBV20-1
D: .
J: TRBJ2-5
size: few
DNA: TGCAGTGCTAGAGGGGGGGCCCGGGAGACCCAGTACTTC
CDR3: CSARGGARETQYF

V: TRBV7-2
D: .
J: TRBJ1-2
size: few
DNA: TGTGCCAGCAGCCCCGATAGCAGAGTTGAACTAAACTATGGCTACACCTTC
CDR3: CASSPDSRVELNYGYTF

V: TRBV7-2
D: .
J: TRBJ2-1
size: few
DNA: TGTGCCAGCAGCTTAGTGAGAGGCGGGGTTAGCTCCTACAATGAGCAGTTCTTC
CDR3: CASSLVRGGVSSYNEQFF

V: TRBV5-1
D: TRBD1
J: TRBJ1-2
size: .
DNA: TGCGCCAGCAGCCCCGTTCGGCCCGACAGGGGTCTTCATGGCTACACCTTC
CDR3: CASSPVRPDRGLHGYTF

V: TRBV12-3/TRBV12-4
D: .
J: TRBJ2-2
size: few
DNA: TGTGCCAGCAGTCTAAGTTACAGCCGACCGAACACCGGGGAGCTGTTTTTT
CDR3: CASSLSYSRPNTGELFF